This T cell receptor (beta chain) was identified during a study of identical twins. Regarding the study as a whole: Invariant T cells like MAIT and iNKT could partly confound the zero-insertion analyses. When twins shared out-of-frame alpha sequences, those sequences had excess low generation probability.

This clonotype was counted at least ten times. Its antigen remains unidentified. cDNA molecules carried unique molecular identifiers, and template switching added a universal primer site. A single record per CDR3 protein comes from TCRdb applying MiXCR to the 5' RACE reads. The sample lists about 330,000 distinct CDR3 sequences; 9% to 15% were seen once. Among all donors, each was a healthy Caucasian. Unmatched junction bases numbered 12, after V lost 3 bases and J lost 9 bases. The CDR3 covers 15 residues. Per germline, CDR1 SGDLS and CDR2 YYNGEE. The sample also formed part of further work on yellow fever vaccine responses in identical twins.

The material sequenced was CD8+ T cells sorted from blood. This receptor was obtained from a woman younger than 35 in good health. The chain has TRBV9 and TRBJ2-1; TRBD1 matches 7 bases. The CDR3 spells CASSEGGVFFGEQFF. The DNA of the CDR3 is TGTGCCAGCAGCGAAGGGGGCGTATTCTTCGGTGAGCAGTTCTTC.